The entry below describes one T cell receptor beta chain. The antigen remains undetermined. Library preparation tagged each individual cDNA molecule with a unique molecular identifier. In the original analysis: Sampled TCR counts reached a median of roughly 98,000 per sample, with values ranging from roughly 20,000 to 700,000. TCRdb recomputed calls from the reads with MiXCR, one row per CDR3 protein. These V and J calls are TCRdb output, not the study's own analysis. The sample lists 95,000 to 150,000 distinct CDR3 sequences, about 8.9% seen once, with over 1.1% in the top ten. After removal of 6 bases from V and 4 bases from J, the junction contained 15 bases not matched to a gene. From germline, CDR1 is LNHDA and CDR2 SQIVND (reference sequence). The CDR3 is 16 residues long. This specimen comes from a study of human T cells and chemical hapten exposure. At the level of the study: From small differences in pooled library volume came most of the variation in per-sample TCR yields. Study-wide points: The number of TCRs over 1 in 1000 frequency stayed unchanged after DPC.

Unseparated into fractions, whole blood served as the source from which total RNA was extracted. The chain employs TRBV19 and TRBJ2-7, with 7 bases matching TRBD1. The TCR comes from a human donor in good health. Some clones in this sample may be carry-over from other donors' samples. Sequences were obtained from whole blood. Written as DNA, the CDR3 is TGTGCCAGTAGGTATGACCGGGACAGAGCCTTTTACGAGCAGTACTTC. Encoded protein: CASRYDRDRAFYEQYF.